These 10 T cell receptor beta chains came from one sample sequenced in a study of blood T cell repertoires in COVID-19. Clones were sequenced by immunoSEQ multiplex PCR, and TCRdb holds only the in-frame ones, with some missing. The sample lists about 420,000 clones, roughly 90% occurring once. Sequenced input: peripheral blood. These receptors all stem from a man between 18 and 35 years old with COVID-19, enrolled during active disease.

V and J are TRBV27 and TRBJ2-7; 9 bases agree with TRBD2. V was pared by 3 bases and J by 7 bases, with 4 bases of the junction left unmatched. Germline V gene sequence: CDR1 MNHEY, CDR2 SMNVEV (reference sequence). The CDR3 is made up of 13 amino acids. In DNA form, the CDR3 reads TGTGCCAGCAGTTTCGCCCTAGCGGGAGAGCAGTACTTC. Translating gives CASSFALAGEQYF.

V gene TRBV9 combines with J gene TRBJ2-1, with TRBD2 matching 13 bases. The CDR3 extends over 15 amino acids. V was clipped by 4 bases and J by 8 bases; unmatched bases: 6. Germline V lookup: CDR1 SGDLS, CDR2 YYNGEE. CDR3 loop: CASSPGLAGYDEQFF. The CDR3 DNA follows: TGTGCCAGCAGCCCGGGACTAGCGGGATATGATGAGCAGTTCTTC.

The chain couples TRBV7-9 to TRBJ2-7, with D possibly matching TRBD1 (5 bases). Deletions cut 3 bases from V and 2 bases from J, with 20 bases between. Per germline, CDR1 SEHNR and CDR2 FQNEAQ (reference sequence). This CDR3 comprises 17 residues. The CDR3 loop reads CASSFGVGVFSPYEQYF. The CDR3 region has the DNA TGTGCCAGCAGCTTTGGGGTAGGGGTTTTTAGTCCCTACGAGCAGTACTTC. The whole variable domain, filled in from reference TRBV7-9 and TRBJ2-7, reads DTGVSQNPRHKITKRGQNVTFRCDPISEHNRLYWYRQTLGQGPEFLTYFQNEAQLEKSRLLSDRFSAERPKGSFSTLEIQRTEQGDSAMYLCASSFGVGVFSPYEQYFGPGTRLTVT.

Written as DNA, the CDR3 is TGTGCCAGCGGACCATCAGGGCAGAACACTGAAGCTTTCTTT. Its translation: CASGPSGQNTEAFF. The chain carries TRBV27 and TRBJ1-1; D might be TRBD1 (5 bases). There are 14 residues in the CDR3. Looked up from germline, CDR1 is MNHEY and CDR2 is SMNVEV (reference sequence). Trimming pared 8 bases from V and 1 base from J, leaving 14 bases between.

The chain links TRBV3-1 (or the pseudogene TRBV3-2) to TRBJ2-5; maybe TRBD2 (7 bases). The CDR3 totals 14 residues. The V gene lost 3 bases and the J gene lost 5 bases, with 13 bases spanning the gap. The germline CDR1 and CDR2 sequences are LGHDT and YNNKEL (reference sequence). The CDR3 DNA is TGTGCCAGCAGCCACTGGGAGGGGGAGGAGACCCAGTACTTC. Its translation is CASSHWEGEETQYF.

The chain links TRBV5-1 to TRBJ2-1; 7 bases line up with TRBD2. Germline V gene lookup returns CDR1 SGHRS and CDR2 YFSETQ. CDR3 length: 15 amino acids. Trimming cost V 0 bases and J 8 bases; bases outside gene matches: 8. This CDR3 is CASSLAARELHEQFF. The CDR3 coding sequence is TGCGCCAGCAGCTTGGCCGCGCGGGAGTTGCATGAGCAGTTCTTC. The full variable domain, in which reference TRBV5-1 and TRBJ2-1 provide the parts outside the CDR3, is KAGVTQTPRYLIKTRGQQVTLSCSPISGHRSVSWYQQTPGQGLQFLFEYFSETQRNKGNFPGRFSGRQFSNSRSEMNVSTLELGDSALYLCASSLAARELHEQFFGPGTRLTVL.

V and J are TRBV11-2 and TRBJ2-7; 8 bases line up with TRBD2. The CDR3 extends over 14 amino acids. V gave up 1 base and J gave up 3 bases; unmatched junction bases: 2. Germline CDR1 is SGHAT and CDR2 is FQNNGV. CDR3 nucleotide sequence: TGTGCCAGCAGCTTAGCCAGCGGGGGCTACGAGCAGTACTTC. Residues: CASSLASGGYEQYF.

This clone was recorded at least ten times. The CDR3: CASRDGTGGLDEQFF. CDR3 nucleotide sequence: TGTGCCAGCAGAGACGGGACAGGGGGCTTGGATGAGCAGTTCTTC. V usage is TRBV27 and J usage is TRBJ2-1; 12 nucleotides line up with TRBD1. The CDR3 has 15 amino acids. Losses at the gene ends were 6 bases for V and 8 bases for J; bases not matched to a gene: 8. Germline CDR1 MNHEY, CDR2 SMNVEV (reference sequence).

The chain is built from TRBV15 and TRBJ2-2; unclear D gene. V was pared by 5 bases and J by 5 bases, with 12 bases between. The germline CDR1 and CDR2 sequences are LNHNV and YYDKDF (reference sequence). This CDR3 is 14 amino acids long. CDR3 protein: CATSPPRRTGELFF. The CDR3 nucleotides read TGTGCCACCAGCCCCCCGCGGCGTACCGGGGAGCTGTTTTTT.

The chain combines TRBV7-9 with TRBJ2-6; D gene ambiguous. In germline, CDR1 is SEHNR, CDR2 FQNEAQ (reference sequence). Trimming removed 5 bases at V and 0 bases at J, with 5 bases between. The CDR3 consists of 14 residues. The CDR3 protein is CASSGVSGANVLTF. CDR3 nucleotide sequence: TGTGCCAGCAGCGGAGTCTCTGGGGCCAACGTCCTGACTTTC.